Below, 14 T cell receptor beta chains from the same sample are listed, as sequenced in a study of shared clonotypes between healthy human individuals. Cells designated naive CD8 were CD45RO-negative and were positively selected for CCR7, with terminally differentiated effector memory CD45RA+ cells excluded. Sequencing used immunoSEQ multiplex PCR; TCRdb keeps in-frame clones, though not all of them. The data show roughly 2 million clones, with less than 95% seen just once and 1.1% held by the top ten. Material: naive CD8+ T cells sorted from blood. These TCRs come from a young man in good health.

The gene calls are TRBV19 and TRBJ2-3, with 13 bases matching TRBD2. Germline CDR1 and CDR2: LNHDA and SQIVND (reference sequence). The junction had 10 bases not matched to a gene; V was cut back by 5 bases and J by 2 bases. CDR3 length equals 18 residues. The CDR3, as DNA: TGTGCCAGTAGTTCCGGACTAGCGGGGGCCGACCACACAGATACGCAGTATTTT. It codes for CASSSGLAGADHTDTQYF.

As DNA, the CDR3 is TGTGCCAGCAGTCCGAAGACTAGCGGGGACAATGAGCAGTTCTTC. It is translated as CASSPKTSGDNEQFF. The chain recombines TRBV27 with TRBJ2-1; 11 bases map to TRBD2. After removal of 5 bases from V and 5 bases from J, the junction contained 5 bases not matched to a gene. The germline gives CDR1 MNHEY, CDR2 SMNVEV (reference sequence). The CDR3 spans 15 residues.

The chain couples TRBV7-9 to TRBJ2-1, with no clear D. Per germline, CDR1 SEHNR and CDR2 FQNEAQ (reference sequence). V was pared by 5 bases and J by 5 bases, with 7 bases between. The CDR3 has 12 residues. In DNA, the CDR3 is TGTGCCAGCAGCCCCCTTAACAATGAGCAGTTCTTC. It yields the protein CASSPLNNEQFF.

In regard to this clone: The junction departs from the called germline gene at one end, perhaps through a read error. The chain carries TRBV7-7 and TRBJ2-2; D is possibly TRBD1 (6 bases). Germline CDR1 is SSHAT and CDR2 is FNYEAQ (reference sequence). The CDR3 is 14 residues long. The DNA of the CDR3 is TGTGCTAGCAGCTCCACAGGGTGGGGCGGGGAGCTGTTTTTT. This translates into CASSSTGWGGELFF.

The J gene is TRBJ2-2, the V gene TRBV14; D may be TRBD1 or TRBD2 (5 bases each). The CDR3 spans 15 residues. Germline CDR1 and CDR2: SGHDN and FVKESK. The V and J ends lost 3 bases and 5 bases respectively, with 13 bases between them. CDR3: CASSQGDLITGELFF. CDR3 coding DNA: TGTGCCAGCAGCCAGGGGGACCTTATTACCGGGGAGCTGTTTTTT.

The rearrangement joins TRBV4-1 to TRBJ1-1; D call uncertain. The CDR3 has 18 residues. CDR1 MGHRA and CDR2 YSYEKL come from the germline V gene. Trimming removed 0 bases at V and 1 base at J, with 18 bases between. The CDR3 loop is CASSQEGGGWVENTEAFF. The CDR3 DNA is TGCGCCAGCAGCCAAGAGGGTGGCGGGTGGGTTGAGAACACTGAAGCTTTCTTT.

As concerns this clone: The same CDR3 also results from other DNA sequences found in this sample. The chain couples TRBV11-2 to TRBJ2-1; no clear D. The V gene's germline CDR1 is SGHAT and CDR2 FQNNGV. The V gene lost 1 base and the J gene lost 0 bases, with 1 base spanning the gap. The CDR3 runs 13 residues. CDR3 region: CASSLGSYNEQFF. For the CDR3, the DNA is TGTGCCAGCAGCTTAGGCTCCTACAATGAGCAGTTCTTC.

In its sample, this clone was seen once. The V and J genes are TRBV10-1 and TRBJ2-5, with D hard to call. Germline loops: CDR1 WNHNN, CDR2 SYGVQD (reference sequence). The V end was cut by 3 bases, the J end by 2 bases, with 13 bases between. This CDR3 comprises 15 residues. The CDR3 is CASSDKGSRQETQYF. The CDR3 nucleotides read TGCGCCAGCAGTGATAAAGGGTCAAGACAAGAGACCCAGTACTTC.

The V and J genes are TRBV18 and TRBJ1-6; perhaps TRBD1 as D (6 bases). The CDR3 sequence is 14 residues long. Trimming left V 3 bases short and J 8 bases short, with 11 bases between. CDR1 and CDR2 from the germline V gene are KGHSH and LQKENI. CDR3 region: CASSPRGLDSPLHF. Written as DNA, the CDR3 is TGTGCCAGCTCACCCCGGGGGCTGGATTCACCCCTCCACTTT.

Only one count was recorded for this clone. The V and J genes are TRBV4-1 and TRBJ1-6; D is perhaps TRBD1 (5 bases). The germline V and J ends were trimmed by 4 bases and 10 bases, with 8 bases remaining between them. Germline lookup yields CDR1 MGHRA and CDR2 YSYEKL. The CDR3 totals 12 residues. This chain's CDR3 is CASSPGPSPLHF. The CDR3 nucleotides are TGCGCCAGCAGCCCGGGACCCTCACCCCTCCACTTT.

The chain combines TRBV30 with TRBJ1-4; no clear D. The germline V and J ends were trimmed by 2 bases and 7 bases, with 11 bases remaining between them. The CDR3 loop spans 13 amino acids. Germline-derived CDR1 and CDR2 are GTSNPN and SVGIG (reference sequence). CDR3 sequence: CAWSYGFSEKLFF. The CDR3 DNA follows: TGTGCCTGGAGTTATGGATTTAGTGAAAAACTGTTTTTT. The whole variable domain, remainder taken from reference TRBV30 and TRBJ1-4, is SQTIHQWPATLVQPVGSPLSLECTVEGTSNPNLYWYRQAAGRGLQLLFYSVGIGQISSEVPQNLSASRPQDRQFILSSKKLLLSDSGFYLCAWSYGFSEKLFFGSGTQLSVL.

This chain joins TRBV7-9 and TRBJ2-7, with D possibly being TRBD1 (5 bases). Germline V CDR1 and CDR2: SEHNR, FQNEAQ (reference sequence). Trimming shortened V by 5 bases and J by 0 bases, and 17 bases separated the two germline ends. CDR3 size: 16 residues. This CDR3 is CASSPRAGESSYEQYF. The DNA for the CDR3 is TGTGCCAGCAGCCCCAGGGCCGGCGAGAGCTCCTACGAGCAGTACTTC.

Regarding this clone: Sequence at one end of the junction differs from germline and may be a read error. J is TRBJ2-1 and V is TRBV7-7; the match to TRBD2 covers 10 bases. Germline CDR1 reads SSHAT; CDR2 reads FNYEAQ (reference sequence). The CDR3 loop spans 13 amino acids. CDR3 residues: CASSFLAGDEQFF. CDR3 sequence (DNA): TGTGCTAGCAGCTTTCTAGCGGGGGATGAGCAGTTCTTC.

This sequence joins TRBV9 and TRBJ2-2; TRBD2 matches 7 bases. The CDR3 length is 16 residues. Germline V gene sequence: CDR1 SGDLS, CDR2 YYNGEE. V lost 0 bases to trimming and J lost 1 base; unmatched junction nucleotides: 3. This CDR3 reads CASSVAQRGNTGELFF. The CDR3 region has the DNA TGTGCCAGCAGCGTAGCCCAGCGGGGGAACACCGGGGAGCTGTTTTTT.